This TCR beta chain was sequenced in a study of T-cell reconstitution after alpha-beta-depleted transplantation in children. This clonotype was observed at least ten times. Germline CDR1 and CDR2: SGDLS and YYNGEE. This CDR3 region has 15 residues. After removal of 4 bases from V and 3 bases from J, the junction contained 5 bases not matched to a gene. Preparation of the TCRbeta library involved a method that used unique molecular identifiers. In TCRdb, the PCR reads were re-called with MiXCR into one record per CDR3 protein. Among 130,000 to 150,000 distinct CDR3 sequences listed, around 10% were seen once.

The V and J genes are TRBV9 and TRBJ2-1, with 9 bases lining up with TRBD2. This TCR derives from a female patient aged 2 to 10 who had a stem cell transplant for congenital amegakaryocytic thrombocytopenia, so the T cells may come from the graft donor. The source material was PBMCs, mostly from graft donor cells, sampled 180 days after TCRalphabeta/CD19-depleted stem cell transplant. CDR3 nucleotide sequence: TGTGCCAGCAGCCCAAGCGGGAGGAGCTACAATGAGCAGTTCTTC. It specifies CASSPSGRSYNEQFF.